The clone carrying this T cell receptor beta chain was observed a few times. This sample stems from a study of human T cells and chemical hapten exposure. Per the study methods: Samples held a median of approximately 96,000 TCRs, range roughly 20,000–700,000. MiXCR, applied by TCRdb to the RACE reads, yields one record per CDR3 protein. Here the V and J calls rest on TCRdb's processing, not on the authors' analysis. The sample includes about 160,000 distinct CDR3 sequences, about a quarter of them seen just once. From germline, CDR1 is SQVTM and CDR2 ANQGSEA. The CDR3 length is 13 residues. Trimming at V came to 3 bases and at J to 3 bases, leaving 4 bases not matched to a gene. Described time point: patch test 3, about 24 weeks after DPC sensitization. Indicated treatment: therapeutic diphenylcyclopropenone sensitization with weekly scalp DPC.

The chain combines TRBV29-1 with TRBJ2-7, with 8 bases aligning to TRBD1. This receptor was identified in a woman aged 18-29 years with alopecia areata. Some clones in this sample may be carry-over from other donors' samples. The sample here was whole blood, taken in connection with sensitization to the hapten diphenylcyclopropenone (DPC). The CDR3 DNA reads as TGCAGCGTTGAGGGGACAGGTTACTACGAGCAGTACTTC. Translating it yields CSVEGTGYYEQYF.